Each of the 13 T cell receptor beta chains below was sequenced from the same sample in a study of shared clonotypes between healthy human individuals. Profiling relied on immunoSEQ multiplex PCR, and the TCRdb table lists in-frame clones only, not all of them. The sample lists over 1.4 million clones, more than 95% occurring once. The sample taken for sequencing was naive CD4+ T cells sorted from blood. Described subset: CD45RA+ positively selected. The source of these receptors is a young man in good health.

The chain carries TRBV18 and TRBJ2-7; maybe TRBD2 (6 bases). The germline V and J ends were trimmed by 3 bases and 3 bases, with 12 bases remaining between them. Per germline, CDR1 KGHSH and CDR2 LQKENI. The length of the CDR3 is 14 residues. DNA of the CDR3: TGTGCCAGCTCACCCACAATGGAGGGCTACGAGCAGTACTTC. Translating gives CASSPTMEGYEQYF.

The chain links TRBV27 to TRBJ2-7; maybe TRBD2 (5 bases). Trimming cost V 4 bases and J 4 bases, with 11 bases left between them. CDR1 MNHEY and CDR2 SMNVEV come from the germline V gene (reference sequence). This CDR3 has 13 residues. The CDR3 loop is CASSSGVRYEQYF. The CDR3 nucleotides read TGTGCCAGCAGTTCCGGGGTACGGTACGAGCAGTACTTC.

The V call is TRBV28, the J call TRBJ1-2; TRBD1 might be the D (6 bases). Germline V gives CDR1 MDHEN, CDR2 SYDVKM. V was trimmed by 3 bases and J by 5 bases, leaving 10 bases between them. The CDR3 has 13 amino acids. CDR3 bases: TGTGCCAGCAGTTTTGGACAGCGATATGGCTACACCTTC. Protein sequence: CASSFGQRYGYTF.

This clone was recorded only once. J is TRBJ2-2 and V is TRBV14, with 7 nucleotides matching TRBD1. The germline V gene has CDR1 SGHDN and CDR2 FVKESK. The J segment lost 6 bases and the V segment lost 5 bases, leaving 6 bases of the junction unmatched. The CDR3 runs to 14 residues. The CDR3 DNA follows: TGTGCCAGCAGCGTGCTACAGGGGCCCGGGGAGCTGTTTTTT. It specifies CASSVLQGPGELFF.

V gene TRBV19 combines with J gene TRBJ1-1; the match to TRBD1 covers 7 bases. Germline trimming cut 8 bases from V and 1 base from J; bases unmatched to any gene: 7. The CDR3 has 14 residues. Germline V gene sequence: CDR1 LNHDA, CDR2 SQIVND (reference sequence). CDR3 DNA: TGTGCCAGTCGACCGACAGGGCAGAACACTGAAGCTTTCTTT. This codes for CASRPTGQNTEAFF.

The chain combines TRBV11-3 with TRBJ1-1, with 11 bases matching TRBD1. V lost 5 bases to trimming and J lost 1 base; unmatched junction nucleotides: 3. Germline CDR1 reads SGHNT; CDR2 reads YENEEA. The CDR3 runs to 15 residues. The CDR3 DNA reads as TGTGCCAGCAGCGTGGGACAGGGGGGGAACACTGAAGCTTTCTTT. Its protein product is CASSVGQGGNTEAFF.

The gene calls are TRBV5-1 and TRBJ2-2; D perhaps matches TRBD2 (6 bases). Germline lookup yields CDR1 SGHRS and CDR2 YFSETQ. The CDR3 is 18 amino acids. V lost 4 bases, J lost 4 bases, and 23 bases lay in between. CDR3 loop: CASSPLGLAQTGTGELFF. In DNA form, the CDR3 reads TGCGCCAGCAGCCCACTAGGGCTAGCGCAGACGGGCACCGGGGAGCTGTTTTTT.

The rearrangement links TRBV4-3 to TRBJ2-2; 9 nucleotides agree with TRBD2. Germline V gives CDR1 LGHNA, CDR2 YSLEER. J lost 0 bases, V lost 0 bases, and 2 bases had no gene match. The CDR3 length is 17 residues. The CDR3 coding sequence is TGCGCCAGCAGCCAAGAGGCGGGAGGGTCGAACACCGGGGAGCTGTTTTTT. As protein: CASSQEAGGSNTGELFF.

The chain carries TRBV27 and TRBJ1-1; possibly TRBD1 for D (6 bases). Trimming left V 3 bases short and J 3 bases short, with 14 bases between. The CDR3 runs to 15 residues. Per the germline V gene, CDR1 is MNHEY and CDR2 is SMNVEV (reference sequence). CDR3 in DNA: TGTGCCAGCAGTTTCTGGGGGCGCGGGGACACTGAAGCTTTCTTT. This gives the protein CASSFWGRGDTEAFF.

The CDR3 is CASSFVVRGTSYEQYF. For the CDR3, the DNA is TGTGCCAGCAGCTTTGTGGTCAGGGGTACTTCCTACGAGCAGTACTTC. The rearrangement links TRBV7-9 to TRBJ2-7; a possible D gene is TRBD1 (6 bases). The CDR3 length is 16 residues. Trimming took off 3 bases at V and 1 base at J, with 16 bases between the two ends. Germline V lookup: CDR1 SEHNR, CDR2 FQNEAQ (reference sequence).

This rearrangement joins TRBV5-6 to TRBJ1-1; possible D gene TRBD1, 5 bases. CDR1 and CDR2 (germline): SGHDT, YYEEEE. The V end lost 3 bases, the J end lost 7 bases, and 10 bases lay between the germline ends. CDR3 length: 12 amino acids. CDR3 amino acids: CASSWGEREAFF. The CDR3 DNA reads TGTGCCAGCAGCTGGGGGGAGCGTGAAGCTTTCTTT.

CDR3 DNA: TGCGCCAGCAGCTTGGGAACCAGGGGGAACTATGGCTACACCTTC. Translation gives CASSLGTRGNYGYTF. The chain uses TRBV5-1 and TRBJ1-2; 7 bases match TRBD1. The CDR3 contains 15 residues. Germline CDR1 SGHRS, CDR2 YFSETQ. V dropped 0 bases and J dropped 2; count of bases not matched to a gene: 4.

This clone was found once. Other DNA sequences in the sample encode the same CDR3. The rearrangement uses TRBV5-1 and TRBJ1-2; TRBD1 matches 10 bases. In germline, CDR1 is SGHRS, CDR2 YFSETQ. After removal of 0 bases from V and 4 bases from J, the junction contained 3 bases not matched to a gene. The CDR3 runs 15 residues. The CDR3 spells CASSLAGDRGYGYTF. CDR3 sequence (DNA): TGCGCCAGCAGCTTGGCCGGGGACAGGGGCTATGGCTACACCTTC. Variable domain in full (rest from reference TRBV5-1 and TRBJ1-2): KAGVTQTPRYLIKTRGQQVTLSCSPISGHRSVSWYQQTPGQGLQFLFEYFSETQRNKGNFPGRFSGRQFSNSRSEMNVSTLELGDSALYLCASSLAGDRGYGYTFGSGTRLTVV.